A selection of T cell receptor beta chains follows, all from one sample in a study of CD8 T cells in ankylosing spondylitis. Each CDR3 protein is one row after TCRdb ran MiXCR on the 5' RACE reads. The table has fewer than 250,000 distinct CDR3 sequences, approximately 16% seen once. Sequencing used blood, either unsorted or a sorted T cell fraction (not recorded which). The receptors stem from a male donor with ankylosing spondylitis. CDR3s include the opening cysteine and the closing phenylalanine or tryptophan. The order of the fields is D gene, clone size, J gene, CDR3 length, V gene, CDR3 protein, CDR3 DNA. A D gene is named only where the DNA matches it firmly. Part of the rows lack a size; the others show once, few, many or a class for expanded clones.

TRBD1 | . | TRBJ1-6 | 17 | TRBV2 | CASSGQVLSSYNSPLHF | TGTGCCAGCAGCGGACAGGTTTTAAGCTCCTATAATTCACCCCTCCACTTT
. | . | TRBJ2-7 | 13 | TRBV29-1 | CSVVGGPTYEQYF | TGCAGCGTTGTGGGGGGGCCCACCTACGAGCAGTACTTC
TRBD2 | . | TRBJ2-1 | 15 | TRBV20-1 | CSARDWSGGIYEQFF | TGCAGTGCTAGAGATTGGAGCGGGGGGATTTATGAGCAGTTCTTC
. | . | TRBJ1-2 | 13 | TRBV4-1 | CASSQGDWYGYTF | TGCGCCAGCAGCCAAGGGGACTGGTATGGCTACACCTTC
. | . | TRBJ1-2 | 13 | TRBV5-6 | CASSLLFREDYTF | TGTGCCAGCAGCTTGCTGTTCAGGGAAGACTACACCTTC
. | . | TRBJ2-7 | 15 | TRBV12-3/TRBV12-4 | CASSLGPDIAYEQYF | TGTGCCAGCAGTTTGGGCCCGGACATAGCCTACGAGCAGTACTTC
. | . | TRBJ2-7 | 14 | TRBV19 | CASSPDSSGYEQYF | TGTGCCAGTAGTCCCGACTCCAGCGGCTACGAGCAGTACTTC
TRBD2 | few | TRBJ2-2 | 16 | TRBV24-1 | CATSEASGSFVGELFF | TGTGCCACCAGCGAAGCTAGCGGGAGTTTCGTCGGGGAGCTGTTTTTT
TRBD1 | . | TRBJ2-5 | 13 | TRBV7-9 | CASSSAQGPTQYF | TGTGCCAGCAGCTCCGCACAGGGGCCCACCCAGTACTTC
TRBD2 | . | TRBJ2-5 | 14 | TRBV28 | CASSFREEGETQYF | TGTGCCAGCAGCTTCCGGGAGGAAGGGGAGACCCAGTACTTC
. | few | TRBJ2-1 | 16 | TRBV4-3 | CASSQLQGLGNNEQFF | TGCGCCAGCAGCCAATTGCAGGGGTTAGGAAACAATGAGCAGTTCTTC
TRBD1 | . | TRBJ2-6 | 15 | TRBV6-1 | CASGQGDSGANVLTF | TGTGCCAGCGGCCAGGGGGACTCTGGGGCCAACGTCCTGACTTTC
. | many | TRBJ2-2 | 15 | TRBV12-3/TRBV12-4 | CASSSLGANTGELFF | TGTGCCAGCAGTTCCCTCGGGGCGAACACCGGGGAGCTGTTTTTT
TRBD1 | few | TRBJ2-2 | 14 | TRBV7-9 | CASSSTGGTGELFF | TGTGCCAGCAGCTCTACAGGGGGCACCGGGGAGCTGTTTTTT
. | few | TRBJ2-1 | 15 | TRBV5-6 | CASSLPALRGNEQFF | TGTGCCAGCAGCCTCCCGGCCCTTCGAGGGAATGAGCAGTTCTTC
. | . | TRBJ2-7 | 13 | TRBV6-2/TRBV6-3 | CASRGFGTPEEDF | TGTGCCAGCAGGGGGTTCGGGACACCCGAGGAGGACTTC
. | few | TRBJ2-7 | 13 | TRBV7-9 | CASSLPESYEQYF | TGTGCCAGCAGCTTACCCGAGAGTTACGAGCAGTACTTC
. | few | TRBJ1-4 | 12 | TRBV28 | CASSFFSEKLFF | TGTGCCAGCAGTTTTTTTTCTGAAAAACTGTTTTTT
. | many | TRBJ2-5 | 13 | TRBV6-1 | CASTPRAEETQYF | TGTGCCAGCACTCCACGAGCAGAAGAGACCCAGTACTTC
. | . | TRBJ1-5 | 14 | TRBV19 | CASSIGAGVQPQHF | TGTGCCAGTAGTATAGGAGCTGGAGTACAGCCCCAGCATTTT
. | . | TRBJ1-1 | 18 | TRBV4-2 | CASSQDADSQVVNTEAFF | TGTGCCAGCAGCCAAGACGCAGACTCCCAGGTCGTTAACACTGAAGCTTTCTTT
. | . | TRBJ1-1 | 17 | TRBV12-3/TRBV12-4 | CASTSGGALLMNTEAFF | TGTGCCAGCACTTCGGGAGGGGCACTTTTAATGAACACTGAAGCTTTCTTT
TRBD2 | . | TRBJ2-7 | 14 | TRBV27 | CASSFSGDSYVQYF | TGTGCCAGCAGTTTTAGCGGGGACTCCTACGTGCAGTACTTC
. | . | TRBJ1-1 | 15 | TRBV9 | CASSVVAPPSSEAFF | TGTGCCAGCAGCGTAGTGGCCCCCCCATCCAGTGAAGCTTTCTTT
TRBD1 | . | TRBJ2-3 | 17 | TRBV7-9 | CASSPRGQTGFRDTQYF | TGTGCCAGCAGCCCCCGGGGACAGACCGGCTTTAGAGATACGCAGTATTTT
. | few | TRBJ2-7 | 12 | TRBV7-9 | CASSPRAYEQYF | TGTGCCAGCAGCCCCCGTGCTTACGAGCAGTACTTC
. | few | TRBJ2-1 | 17 | TRBV5-1 | CASSLDPGSSSYNEQFF | TGCGCCAGCAGCTTGGACCCGGGGTCAAGCTCCTACAATGAGCAGTTCTTC
. | few | TRBJ2-5 | 14 | TRBV7-8 | CASSLESNQETQYF | TGTGCCAGCAGCTTAGAGAGCAACCAAGAGACCCAGTACTTC
. | . | TRBJ2-3 | 17 | TRBV7-2 | CASSPLGWEEGTDTQYF | TGTGCCAGCAGCCCCCTCGGGTGGGAAGAGGGCACAGATACGCAGTATTTT
TRBD1 | . | TRBJ1-2 | 14 | TRBV12-3/TRBV12-4 | CASSLALDRGGYTF | TGTGCCAGCAGTTTAGCGCTGGACAGGGGTGGCTACACCTTC
TRBD1 | few | TRBJ2-7 | 15 | TRBV6-1 | CASNPRTGGTHEQYF | TGTGCCAGCAACCCCAGGACAGGGGGCACTCACGAGCAGTACTTC
. | . | TRBJ1-1 | 13 | TRBV7-6 | CASSLGLSTEAFF | TGTGCCAGCAGCTTAGGTTTGAGCACTGAAGCTTTCTTT
TRBD1 | few | TRBJ1-2 | 12 | TRBV6-6 | CASLRGLLSITF | TGTGCCAGCCTAAGGGGGCTCCTCTCAATCACCTTC
. | few | TRBJ2-1 | 13 | TRBV6-4 | CASSDTGEGEQFF | TGTGCCAGCAGTGACACAGGGGAGGGCGAGCAGTTCTTC
. | . | TRBJ2-3 | 16 | TRBV7-2 | CASSSWSGAHTDTQYF | TGTGCCAGCAGCTCCTGGTCGGGGGCCCACACAGATACGCAGTATTTT
TRBD2 | few | TRBJ2-1 | 16 | TRBV4-1 | CASSQDPRGGVDEQFF | TGCGCCAGCAGCCAAGATCCGCGGGGGGGCGTAGATGAGCAGTTCTTC
TRBD1 | few | TRBJ2-1 | 15 | TRBV4-3 | CASSQDRGLTDEQFF | TGCGCCAGCAGCCAAGACAGGGGGCTAACGGATGAGCAGTTCTTC
. | many | TRBJ1-1 | 15 | TRBV3-1 | CASSQADRPDTEAFF | TGTGCCAGCAGCCAAGCCGACAGGCCGGACACTGAAGCTTTCTTT
. | few | TRBJ1-1 | 15 | TRBV4-1 | CASSSERGFVTEAFF | TGCGCCAGCAGCAGCGAAAGGGGTTTCGTCACTGAAGCTTTCTTT
. | . | TRBJ1-1 | 13 | TRBV5-1 | CASSSSGGTEAFF | TGCGCCAGCAGCTCCTCGGGAGGAACTGAAGCTTTCTTT
. | few | TRBJ2-1 | 15 | TRBV4-1 | CASSQTADNYNEQFF | TGCGCCAGCAGCCAGACAGCGGATAACTACAATGAGCAGTTCTTC
. | few | TRBJ1-1 | 14 | TRBV28 | CASSPVKGTFLAFF | TGTGCCAGCAGTCCTGTAAAAGGAACCTTCCTAGCTTTCTTT
. | few | TRBJ1-1 | 16 | TRBV29-1 | CSVEGAIGVLDAEAFF | TGCAGCGTTGAAGGAGCTATAGGGGTTTTAGACGCTGAAGCTTTCTTT
TRBD1 | many | TRBJ2-7 | 14 | TRBV12-3/TRBV12-4 | CASSYMQGAYEQYF | TGTGCCAGCAGTTATATGCAGGGGGCCTACGAGCAGTACTTC
. | . | TRBJ2-6 | 16 | TRBV9 | CASSVGDNSGANVLTF | TGTGCCAGCAGCGTGGGGGACAACTCTGGGGCCAACGTCCTGACTTTC
. | . | TRBJ2-7 | 16 | TRBV27 | CASSLIPGQEGDEQYF | TGTGCCAGCAGTTTAATCCCCGGACAAGAGGGCGACGAGCAGTACTTC
TRBD2 | . | TRBJ2-1 | 15 | TRBV12-3/TRBV12-4 | CATVGAGGAADEQFF | TGTGCCACCGTTGGGGCGGGGGGGGCCGCTGATGAGCAGTTCTTC
TRBD1 | . | TRBJ1-1 | 15 | TRBV4-1 | CASSPFGTGDTEAFF | TGCGCCAGCAGCCCCTTTGGGACAGGGGACACTGAAGCTTTCTTT
TRBD2 | . | TRBJ2-7 | 16 | TRBV4-1 | CASSQDQRGGLYEQYF | TGCGCCAGCAGCCAAGATCAGCGGGGTGGGCTTTACGAGCAGTACTTC
. | few | TRBJ1-1 | 14 | TRBV4-1 | CATSGLDSNTEAFF | TGCGCCACCTCAGGGCTGGATTCGAACACTGAAGCTTTCTTT
. | few | TRBJ2-5 | 16 | TRBV11-2 | CASSPIGGASQETQYF | TGTGCCAGCAGCCCGATAGGTGGGGCTAGCCAAGAGACCCAGTACTTC
TRBD2 | few | TRBJ2-2 | 18 | TRBV15 | CATSRVPRREGNTGELFF | TGTGCCACCAGCAGAGTTCCCCGGCGGGAGGGGAACACCGGGGAGCTGTTTTTT
TRBD1 | few | TRBJ1-2 | 18 | TRBV29-1 | CSVEDRLSGQDPQRGYTF | TGCAGCGTTGAAGATCGATTGTCGGGACAGGATCCTCAACGGGGCTACACCTTC
. | few | TRBJ2-2 | 15 | TRBV4-1 | CASSQDRPGTGELFF | TGCGCCAGCAGCCAAGATCGCCCCGGCACCGGGGAGCTGTTTTTT
. | . | TRBJ2-7 | 14 | TRBV7-9 | CASSHLGVSYEQYF | TGTGCCAGCAGCCATCTCGGGGTCTCCTACGAGCAGTACTTC